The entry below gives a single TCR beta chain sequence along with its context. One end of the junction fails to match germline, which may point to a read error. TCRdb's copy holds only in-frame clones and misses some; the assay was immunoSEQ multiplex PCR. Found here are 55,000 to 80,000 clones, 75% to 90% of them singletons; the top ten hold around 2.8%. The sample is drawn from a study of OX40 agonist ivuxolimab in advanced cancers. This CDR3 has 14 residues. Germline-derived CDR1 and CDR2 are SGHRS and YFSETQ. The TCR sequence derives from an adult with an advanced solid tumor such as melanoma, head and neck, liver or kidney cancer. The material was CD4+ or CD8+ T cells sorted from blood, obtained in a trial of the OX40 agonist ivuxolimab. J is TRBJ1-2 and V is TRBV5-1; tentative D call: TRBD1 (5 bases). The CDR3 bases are TGTGCCAGCACCACCGTGCCCAGGGAAGGTGGCTACACCTTC. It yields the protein CASTTVPREGGYTF.